The 20 T cell receptor beta chains below were found in one sample sequenced in a study of blood T cell repertoires in COVID-19. Profiled with immunoSEQ multiplex PCR; TCRdb holds only in-frame clones, not every one. The sample shows about 300,000 clones, nearly 90% of them seen only once. Sequences were obtained from peripheral blood. All receptors derive from a young man with active or convalescent COVID-19.

V is TRBV4-3 and J is TRBJ1-4; 7 bases fit TRBD1. CDR1 is LGHNA and CDR2 is YSLEER in the germline V gene. The CDR3 is 15 residues long. V dropped 0 bases and J dropped 8; count of bases not matched to a gene: 6. The CDR3 sequence: CASSQEGDRGEKLFF. The CDR3 DNA sequence: TGCGCCAGCAGCCAAGAGGGGGACAGAGGGGAAAAACTGTTTTTT.

This sequence joins TRBV4-1 and TRBJ2-3; tentative D call: TRBD2 (6 bases). Germline loops: CDR1 MGHRA, CDR2 YSYEKL. The CDR3 contains 13 residues. Trimming stripped 1 base from V and 5 bases from J, with 7 bases between. This CDR3 reads CASSQGGGDTQYF. DNA of the CDR3: TGCGCCAGCAGCCAAGGGGGAGGAGATACGCAGTATTTT.

The chain is built from TRBV9 and TRBJ1-2; 8 bases are a match to TRBD1. This CDR3 has 16 residues. With 0 bases clipped from V and 5 bases from J, the junction kept 9 bases outside the gene matches. The germline V gene has CDR1 SGDLS and CDR2 YYNGEE. CDR3 protein: CASSVDRDRGIYGYTF. The CDR3, as DNA: TGTGCCAGCAGCGTAGATCGTGACAGGGGTATTTATGGCTACACCTTC.

This clone was counted a few times. The V and J genes are TRBV3-1 (or the pseudogene TRBV3-2) and TRBJ2-2; 10 bases agree with TRBD2. This CDR3 is built from 18 residues. V shed 4 bases and J 4 bases; nucleotides not matched to a gene: 12. CDR1 is LGHDT, CDR2 YNNKEL, per germline (reference sequence). The DNA for the CDR3 is TGTGCCAGCAGCCGTCCTTCCAGCGGGGGGGCCGCCACCGGGGAGCTGTTTTTT. Residues: CASSRPSSGGAATGELFF.

The chain joins TRBV5-1 to TRBJ2-3; maybe TRBD2 (6 bases). Germline CDR1 reads SGHRS; CDR2 reads YFSETQ. The V end was cut by 3 bases, the J end by 2 bases, with 16 bases between. CDR3 length: 16 amino acids. In nucleotides, the CDR3 is TGCGCCAGCAGCTACGCACCGGGACTTTACACAGATACGCAGTATTTT. Its translation is CASSYAPGLYTDTQYF. The full variable domain, rest sourced from reference TRBV5-1 and TRBJ2-3, is KAGVTQTPRYLIKTRGQQVTLSCSPISGHRSVSWYQQTPGQGLQFLFEYFSETQRNKGNFPGRFSGRQFSNSRSEMNVSTLELGDSALYLCASSYAPGLYTDTQYFGPGTRLTVL.

The chain is built from TRBV9 and TRBJ1-1, with 7 positions matching TRBD1. This CDR3 is built from 14 residues. The germline V gene has CDR1 SGDLS and CDR2 YYNGEE. With 2 bases clipped from V and 1 base from J, the junction kept 2 bases outside the gene matches. The CDR3 reads CASSVGQSNTEAFF. The DNA for the CDR3 is TGTGCCAGCAGCGTGGGACAGTCGAACACTGAAGCTTTCTTT.

V and J are TRBV7-6 and TRBJ2-5, with D possibly matching TRBD1 (6 bases). CDR1 SGHVS and CDR2 FNYEAQ come from the germline V gene. The CDR3 loop spans 17 amino acids. The V gene lost 1 base and the J gene lost 5 bases, with 20 bases spanning the gap. The CDR3 DNA sequence: TGTGCCAGCAGCTTAGTGGGGCAGGGGCTTGGTTGGGAGACCCAGTACTTC. As protein: CASSLVGQGLGWETQYF.

The chain employs TRBV6-1 and TRBJ2-5, with D perhaps TRBD1 (5 bases). The germline CDR1 and CDR2 sequences are MNHNS and SASEGT. The CDR3 is 13 amino acids. V shed 9 bases and J shed 5 bases, with 16 bases lying between them. CDR3 DNA sequence: TGTGCCAGTCATCGGACACAAGGGGAGACCCAGTACTTC. It is translated as CASHRTQGETQYF.

The V call is TRBV6-2 or TRBV6-3, the J call TRBJ2-7; TRBD2 matches 12 bases. V lost 2 bases to trimming and J lost 3 bases; unmatched junction nucleotides: 5. Looked up from germline, CDR1 is MNHEY and CDR2 is SVGEGT. The CDR3 has 16 residues. The CDR3 is CASSYPRLAGDYEQYF. CDR3 nucleotide sequence: TGTGCCAGCAGTTACCCCCGACTAGCGGGGGACTACGAGCAGTACTTC.

The chain carries TRBV10-1 and TRBJ1-1; TRBD1 might be the D (5 bases). Between the trimmed V and J ends, which lost 2 bases and 5 bases, there was a span of 9 bases. The CDR3 spans 13 residues. Germline loops: CDR1 WNHNN, CDR2 SYGVQD (reference sequence). The CDR3 DNA reads as TGCGCCAGCAGTGAGATGGGGGGAACTGAAGCTTTCTTT. This gives the protein CASSEMGGTEAFF.

This clone was seen only a few times. The chain couples TRBV6-4 to TRBJ1-2; 7 bases are a match to TRBD1. Germline V CDR1 and CDR2: MRHNA, SNTAGT. V shed 2 bases, J shed 5 bases, and the junction held 5 bases outside the gene matches. The CDR3 runs to 14 residues. Here the CDR3 DNA reads TGTGCCAGCAGTGACGACAGGGAGGAGTATGGCTACACCTTC. Translation: CASSDDREEYGYTF.

V gene TRBV6-5 combines with J gene TRBJ1-6, with 7 bases that match TRBD1. From germline, CDR1 is MNHEY and CDR2 SVGAGI. This CDR3 is built from 13 residues. V shed 5 bases and J 10 bases; nucleotides not matched to a gene: 5. In DNA form, the CDR3 reads TGTGCCAGCAGTCCCAACAGGGGATCACCCCTCCACTTT. Residues: CASSPNRGSPLHF.

The chain carries TRBV5-6 and TRBJ1-5; 9 bases are a match to TRBD1. The junction had 6 bases not matched to a gene; V was cut back by 1 base and J by 7 bases. The CDR3 runs to 15 residues. Germline V CDR1 and CDR2: SGHDT, YYEEEE. CDR3: CASSLYGTGFQPQHF. The CDR3 DNA follows: TGTGCCAGCAGCTTGTACGGGACAGGGTTCCAGCCCCAGCATTTT.

CDR3 residues: CASSLRVRDKLSETF. The DNA for the CDR3 is TGCGCCAGCAGCCTCCGAGTCCGGGACAAGCTATCGGAGACCTTC. The chain carries TRBV4-1 and TRBJ1-2; D possibly corresponds to TRBD1 (6 bases). Trimming stripped 4 bases from V and 14 bases from J, with 26 bases between. The germline V gene has CDR1 MGHRA and CDR2 YSYEKL. The CDR3 has 15 amino acids.

By sample share, this clone is medium-sized. V is TRBV18 and J is TRBJ1-2; tentative D call: TRBD1 (5 bases). Between the trimmed V and J ends, which lost 3 bases and 4 bases, there was a span of 15 bases. The CDR3 consists of 15 residues. The germline V gene has CDR1 KGHSH and CDR2 LQKENI. The CDR3 spells CASSPQNRGGYGYTF. The CDR3 region has the DNA TGTGCCAGCTCACCGCAAAACCGGGGGGGCTATGGCTACACCTTC.

The genes are TRBV14 and TRBJ2-7; maybe TRBD2 (5 bases). V was cut by 3 bases and J by 5 bases, with 14 bases left in between. The CDR3 loop spans 14 amino acids. Germline CDR1 is SGHDN and CDR2 is FVKESK. The CDR3 protein is CASSQKRLQDEQYF. In DNA form, the CDR3 reads TGTGCCAGCAGCCAGAAGAGACTACAAGACGAGCAGTACTTC. The whole variable domain, remainder taken from reference TRBV14 and TRBJ2-7, is EAGVTQFPSHSVIEKGQTVTLRCDPISGHDNLYWYRRVMGKEIKFLLHFVKESKQDESGMPNNRFLAERTGGTYSTLKVQPAELEDSGVYFCASSQKRLQDEQYFGPGTRLTVT.

In the case of this clone: Additional DNA sequences in this sample encode the identical CDR3. The chain recombines TRBV29-1 with TRBJ1-2; perhaps TRBD1 as D (5 bases). CDR3 length: 12 residues. Germline V lookup: CDR1 SQVTM, CDR2 ANQGSEA. V was pared by 2 bases and J by 4 bases, with 8 bases between. DNA for the CDR3: TGCAGCGTTGAAAGGGGTGGCTATGGCTACACCTTC. It codes for CSVERGGYGYTF. Complete variable domain (other parts from reference TRBV29-1 and TRBJ1-2): SAVISQKPSRDICQRGTSLTIQCQVDSQVTMMFWYRQQPGQSLTLIATANQGSEATYESGFVIDKFPISRPNLTFSTLTVSNMSPEDSSIYLCSVERGGYGYTFGSGTRLTVV.

This chain uses TRBV18 with TRBJ2-1; 10 nucleotides line up with TRBD2. The CDR3 consists of 15 residues. Germline trimming cut 6 bases from V and 4 bases from J; bases unmatched to any gene: 6. Germline V gene lookup returns CDR1 KGHSH and CDR2 LQKENI. CDR3: CASSPSGGAYNEQFF. The CDR3 DNA follows: TGTGCCAGCTCCCCGAGCGGGGGGGCGTACAATGAGCAGTTCTTC.

The chain joins TRBV21-1 to TRBJ2-7; the DNA was not compared with TRBD2, the D call given in the table. TRBV21-1 has pseudogene status. The CDR3 totals 16 residues. This chain's CDR3 is CASSKGSGGRSYEQYF. In nucleotides, the CDR3 is TGTGCCAGCAGCAAAGGGTCGGGGGGACGCTCCTACGAGCAGTACTTC.

The rearrangement joins TRBV7-9 to TRBJ1-2; no firm D call. The CDR3 is made up of 13 amino acids. V was pared by 5 bases and J by 6 bases, with 13 bases between. The germline gives CDR1 SEHNR, CDR2 FQNEAQ (reference sequence). The CDR3 region is CASSPLTRDGYTF. Here the CDR3 DNA reads TGTGCCAGCAGCCCATTAACCCGGGATGGCTACACCTTC.